Listed here are 9 T cell receptor beta chains from one sample, sequenced in a study of T cell repertoires in aging, cancer and after chemotherapy. Amplification of TCR beta used genomic DNA extracted from peripheral blood. Multiplex touch-down PCR with TRB-A/B primers amplified rearranged V-D-J TRB sequences. TCRdb used MiXCR to reprocess the multiplex PCR reads, holding one entry per CDR3 protein. The table lists about 1,200 distinct CDR3 sequences, about a quarter of them singletons. Sequencing input: blood. These receptors came from a human donor with a blood cancer.

The rearrangement uses TRBV12-3 or TRBV12-4 and TRBJ2-1, with 10 bases matching TRBD1. This CDR3 region has 14 residues. V shed 6 bases and J 9 bases; nucleotides not matched to a gene: 8. The CDR3 nucleotides are TGTGCCAGCAGGCGACAGGGGGCGGTGAGTGAGCAGTTCTTC. The encoded protein is CASRRQGAVSEQFF.

Concerning this clonotype itself: A much more abundant neighbour one base away suggests this may be a read error. The chain employs TRBV27 and TRBJ1-2; weak D call: TRBD1 (6 bases). Per the germline V gene, CDR1 is MNHEY and CDR2 is SMNVEV (reference sequence). The CDR3 is 16 amino acids. Trimming removed 7 bases from V and 0 bases from J, with 18 bases in between. CDR3 amino acids: CASTPGWRGSNYGYTF. CDR3 nucleotides: TGTGCCAGCACTCCGGGGTGGAGGGGGTCTAACTATGGCTACACCTTC.

This clonotype is categorized as medium-sized. The chain uses TRBV6-5 and TRBJ1-6; D may be TRBD1 (5 bases). CDR3 size: 14 residues. Germline V gene lookup returns CDR1 MNHEY and CDR2 SVGAGI. V was trimmed by 2 bases and J by 9 bases, leaving 11 bases between them. Written as DNA, the CDR3 is TGTGCCAGCAGTTACGGGGCTCGAGGTTCACCCCTCCACTTT. This encodes CASSYGARGSPLHF.

Sample share makes this clonotype large (0.1 to 1%). Here the CDR3 reads CASSLSPPGQGSSEQYF. The CDR3 DNA is TGTGCCAGCAGTTTATCCCCCCCCGGACAGGGGTCGTCCGAGCAGTACTTC. The chain combines TRBV27 with TRBJ2-7, with TRBD1 matching over 9 bases. The CDR3 has 17 residues. Germline trimming cut 0 bases from V and 6 bases from J; bases unmatched to any gene: 12. Germline values: CDR1 MNHEY, CDR2 SMNVEV (reference sequence).

This clonotype appeared a few times. This chain joins TRBV11-2 and TRBJ2-5; 11 bases are shared with TRBD2. CDR1 and CDR2 (germline): SGHAT, FQNNGV. This CDR3 has 16 residues. Losses at the gene ends were 3 bases for V and 2 bases for J; bases not matched to a gene: 5. CDR3 region: CASSFPGLAEQETQYF. CDR3 nucleotide sequence: TGTGCCAGCAGCTTTCCGGGACTAGCGGAACAAGAGACCCAGTACTTC. Combining the CDR3 with reference TRBV11-2 and TRBJ2-5 gives the whole variable domain EAGVAQSPRYKIIEKRQSVAFWCNPISGHATLYWYQQILGQGPKLLIQFQNNGVVDDSQLPKDRFSAERLKGVDSTLKIQPAKLEDSAVYLCASSFPGLAEQETQYFGPGTRLLVL.

This chain joins TRBV14 and TRBJ2-5, with 7 bases identical to TRBD2. Germline V CDR1 and CDR2: SGHDN, FVKESK. With 1 base clipped from V and 5 bases from J, the junction kept 4 bases outside the gene matches. There are 14 residues in the CDR3. This CDR3 is CASSQVGLVETQYF. The CDR3 coding sequence is TGTGCCAGCAGCCAAGTCGGACTAGTGGAGACCCAGTACTTC.

V is TRBV6-6 and J is TRBJ2-7; D is perhaps TRBD1 (6 bases). This CDR3 region has 16 residues. Trimming pared 6 bases from V and 2 bases from J, leaving 20 bases between. Germline assignment: CDR1 MNHNY and CDR2 SVGAGI (reference sequence). In DNA form, the CDR3 reads TGTGCCAGCAGGCCACAAGACCTCACAGGGCCCTACGAGCAGTACTTC. Translated, it gives CASRPQDLTGPYEQYF.

The sample holds one count of this clonotype. A much more abundant neighbour one base away suggests this may be a read error. This rearrangement joins TRBV5-4 to TRBJ2-3; 9 bases fit TRBD2. This CDR3 has 17 residues. CDR1 and CDR2 from the germline V gene are SGHNT and YYREEE (reference sequence). The V segment lost 0 bases and the J segment 3 bases; nucleotides outside the gene matches: 8. The CDR3 reads CASSLGLAEGLTDTQYF. CDR3 bases: TGTGCCAGCAGCTTGGGACTAGCGGAAGGTTTAACAGATACGCAGTATTTT.

With respect to this clonotype: This may arise from a read error, as a much more abundant clone is one base away. The genes are TRBV6-5 and TRBJ1-6; no definite D call. Germline-derived CDR1 and CDR2 are MNHEY and SVGAGI. V was shortened by 2 bases and J by 9 bases, with 5 bases between the two germline ends. This CDR3 has 12 amino acids. The CDR3 is CASSYPGSPLHF. In DNA form, the CDR3 reads TGTGCCAGCAGTTACCCCGGTTCACCCCTCCACTTT.